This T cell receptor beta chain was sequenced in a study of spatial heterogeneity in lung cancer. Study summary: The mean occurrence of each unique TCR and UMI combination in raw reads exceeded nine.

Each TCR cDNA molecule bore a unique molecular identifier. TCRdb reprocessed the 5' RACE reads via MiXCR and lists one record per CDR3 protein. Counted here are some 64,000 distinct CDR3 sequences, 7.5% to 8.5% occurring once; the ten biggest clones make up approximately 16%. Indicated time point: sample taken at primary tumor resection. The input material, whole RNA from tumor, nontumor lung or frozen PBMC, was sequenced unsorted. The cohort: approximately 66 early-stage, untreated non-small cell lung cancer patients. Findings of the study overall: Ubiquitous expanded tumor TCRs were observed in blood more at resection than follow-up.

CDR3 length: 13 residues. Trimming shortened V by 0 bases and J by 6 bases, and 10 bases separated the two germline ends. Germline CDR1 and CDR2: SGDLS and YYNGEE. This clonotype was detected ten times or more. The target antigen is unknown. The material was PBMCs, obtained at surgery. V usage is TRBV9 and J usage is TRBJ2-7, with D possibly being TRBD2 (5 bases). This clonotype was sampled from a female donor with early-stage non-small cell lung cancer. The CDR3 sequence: CASSVVLVGEQYF. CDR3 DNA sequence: TGTGCCAGCAGCGTAGTACTAGTAGGCGAGCAGTACTTC.